The clone carrying this T cell receptor beta chain was counted only a few times. No antigen is known for it. The source of the sample is a study of CD8 T cells in ankylosing spondylitis. Regarding the study as a whole: What seemed typical of ankylosing spondylitis blood was a TCR beta motif built from about 8 highly homologous variants. Disease-linked clones proved CD8+ and comparatively uncommon in peripheral blood. Disease-linked clones reportedly showed significant enrichment in matched ankylosing spondylitis synovial fluid.

The length of the CDR3 is 12 residues. V dropped 1 base and J dropped 9 bases, with 4 bases sitting between them. For TCR beta, libraries came from quantitative 5'-RACE with molecular barcodes. TCRdb reanalysed the 5' RACE reads using MiXCR and keeps one entry per CDR3 protein. The sample records about 500,000 distinct CDR3 sequences, about 13% being singletons. The sample consisted of blood, either unsorted or a sorted T cell fraction (not recorded which). This clonotype originated in a male donor with ankylosing spondylitis. The chain couples TRBV12-3 or TRBV12-4 to TRBJ1-6; D ambiguous. The DNA of the CDR3 is TGTGCCAGCAGTTTAGTCGGTTCACCCCTCCACTTT. This gives the protein CASSLVGSPLHF.